This TCR beta chain was identified in a study of blood T cell repertoires in COVID-19. In the study overall: COVID-19 samples from acute and convalescent phases originated in the United States, Italy and Spain. Nucleic acid was either cDNA or gDNA, and it came from T cells, B-cell-depleted T cells, or PBMCs.

As originally analysed: Amplification from reference gene primers served as the basis for estimated nucleated cell counts. Only in-frame clones appear in the TCRdb table, and some are missing; sequencing was by immunoSEQ multiplex PCR. D and trimming were read from the DNA, whereas the V and J calls and clone size are those reported in that table. The sample lists about 220,000 clones, around 90% occurring once. Trimming took 5 bases from V and 10 from J, leaving 11 bases between them. The CDR3 has 11 residues. Germline V gene lookup returns CDR1 SGHAT and CDR2 FQNNGV. Participant-given clinical history determined each cohort assignment. In its sample, this clone was seen once.

This receptor was obtained from a woman aged 45-60 years with acute COVID-19. Sequencing used PBMCs or T cells enriched from blood (not recorded which). The chain uses TRBV11-2 and TRBJ1-1, with D unresolved. CDR3: CASSRIRGAFF. CDR3 coding DNA: TGTGCCAGCAGCAGAATTCGGGGAGCTTTCTTT.